This T cell receptor beta chain was obtained from a study of post-analysis software for immune sequencing data (dated by TCRdb to the mid-2010s). About the investigation overall: Disease courses on record covered relapsing-remitting, secondary progressive and progressive-relapsing multiple sclerosis, though some patients had no subtype annotation. Patient repertoires were compared against about twelve previously published healthy control repertoires from donors aged roughly 6 to 25 years. A subset of samples was prepared in parallel using single-end sample barcoding, then pooled and co-amplified after Illumina adapter ligation.

General findings and caveats noted by the study authors: Patients showed significantly higher frequencies than controls for roughly five TRBV segments, among them TRBV5-6, TRBV5-1 and TRBV20-1. The multiple sclerosis patient group was slightly younger than the control group. Significantly lower normalized Chao1 diversity was found in multiple sclerosis patients than in controls, suggesting substantial peripheral T-cell clonal expansion. Direct clustering with F measure showed strong co-clustering of samples prepared in the same batch, prompting a batch-effect correction.

TCR beta repertoires were profiled from peripheral blood of under 15 young patients with multiple sclerosis to demonstrate the VDJtools post-analysis software. The multiple sclerosis patients were children and adolescents ranging in age from about 6 to 17 years. Receptor libraries were prepared by PCR. The sequencer was an Illumina HiSeq 2500. To reduce PCR and sequencing biases, unique molecular identifiers were built into the TCR beta cDNA libraries. Per 1 to 10 million input T cells, 500,000 or so cDNA molecules were obtained, such that each molecule approximated one T cell. The patient libraries were prepared and sequenced using the same protocol as the earlier healthy control dataset. Samples belonging to the same batch were prepared together, multiplexed and sequenced on a shared HiSeq lane. In the authors' own workflow: MIGEC was used to process the raw barcoded reads, and molecular identifier groups with only a single read were discarded before consensus assembly and CDR3 extraction. VDJtools was used for post-analysis of the clonotype tables, and diversity was normalized by down-sampling every dataset to the size of the smallest sample. Repertoire overlap clustering matched CDR3 amino acid but not nucleotide sequences to correct batch-related cross-sample contamination. In-frame beta chains were kept once TCRdb had trimmed the public reads at Q25 with fastp and called clones with MiXCR. Entries that share a CDR3 protein sequence are merged under the most common genes and DNA. None of the V and J calls come from the authors' own analysis; TCRdb made them. Here the sample has about 810,000 distinct CDR3 sequences; approximately 53% occur a single time. In total, the top ten clones hold around 4.5% of the sample.

Reading the germline V gene (reference sequence) gives CDR1 SGHNT and CDR2 YYREEE. Trimming removed 5 bases from V and 4 bases from J, leaving 10 bases between the germline ends. There are 12 amino acids in the CDR3, from cysteine to phenylalanine inclusive. Left in the record is the CDR3 DNA by itself, 36 bases read in frame from the first base. As to this clonotype: Its antigen remains undetermined. It has no much larger one-base neighbor in the sample; base qualities were not kept.

This receptor was identified in a girl between 10 and 17 years old with multiple sclerosis. The sample consisted of blood. Recombination joined TRBV5-4 with TRBJ2-7, and the D gene may be TRBD1, 6 bases matching. In nucleotide form, the sequence is TGTGCCAGCAGTGACAGGCGATACGAGCAGTACTTC. This sequence encodes CASSDRRYEQYF.